This T cell receptor (beta chain) was recovered during a study of T cells after yellow fever vaccination. V was cut by 4 bases and J by 1 base, with 9 bases left in between. This CDR3 comprises 15 residues. Germline lookup yields CDR1 SGHNT and CDR2 YYREEE (reference sequence). TCRdb re-analysed the 5' RACE reads in MiXCR, keeping a single row per CDR3 protein. The table has about 300,000 distinct CDR3 sequences, 8.7% seen once. The sequence came from a man between 18 and 35 years old who received the YFV17D yellow fever vaccine. V is TRBV5-4 and J is TRBJ2-6; no firm D call. This sample comprised CD4+ T cells sorted from PBMCs, obtained 5 days after the yellow fever booster vaccination. CDR3 in amino acids: CASSPVVSGANVLTF. CDR3 DNA sequence: TGTGCCAGCAGCCCGGTCGTATCTGGGGCCAACGTCCTGACTTTC.